Listed below are T cell receptor beta chains from one sample, sequenced in a study of blood T cell repertoires in COVID-19. Sequenced by immunoSEQ multiplex PCR; TCRdb stores in-frame clones only, minus some. The sample includes under 200,000 clones, around 89% of them seen just once. The sequenced sample was PBMCs or T cells enriched from blood (not recorded which). These receptors were obtained from a woman aged 18-29 years who had recovered from COVID-19. The CDR3 runs from the conserved cysteine through the conserved F or W. D genes are given only for firm matches. The listing skips clone size in some rows; elsewhere it reads once, few, many or a size class.

V	size	J	D	length	DNA	CDR3
TRBV19	NA	TRBJ2-7	TRBD2	17	TGTGCCAGTAGTCGGACTAGCGGGAGGAAACCCACCTACGAGCAGTACTTC	CASSRTSGRKPTYEQYF
TRBV21-1	NA	TRBJ2-7	NA	15	TGTGCCAGCAGCAAAGAGACTAGCGCCTCCTACGAGCAGTACTTC	CASSKETSASYEQYF
TRBV11-3	NA	TRBJ2-3	NA	14	TGTGCCAGCAGCTTAGCTTCAGACACAGATACGCAGTATTTT	CASSLASDTDTQYF
TRBV7-6	medium-sized	TRBJ2-5	NA	15	TGTGCCAGCAGCTTAGAGGCGGGATCGTACGAGACCCAGTACTTC	CASSLEAGSYETQYF
TRBV9	NA	TRBJ2-2	NA	16	TGTGCCAGCAGCGTAGGGGTGGGAGGATTTTCCGGGGAGCTGTTTTTT	CASSVGVGGFSGELFF
TRBV5-1	NA	TRBJ1-1	TRBD1	16	TGCGCCAGCAGCTCAAACTACAGGGGTATGGGCACTGAAGCTTTCTTT	CASSSNYRGMGTEAFF
TRBV9	once	TRBJ2-2	TRBD2	17	TGTGCCAGCAGTAGCGGGAGCCTGATAGTGAACACCGGGGAGCTGTTTTTT	CASSSGSLIVNTGELFF
TRBV4-1	NA	TRBJ2-3	NA	16	TGCGCCAGCAGCCAATCCATCGTGCGGGGACCAGATACGCAGTATTTT	CASSQSIVRGPDTQYF
TRBV30	NA	TRBJ2-2	NA	13	TGTGCCTGGAGTGTATCGGGGACCGGGGAGCTGTTTTTT	CAWSVSGTGELFF
TRBV6-5	few	TRBJ2-1	TRBD2	15	TGTGCCAGCAGTCACACTAGCGGGAGTTCGGATGAGCAGTTCTTC	CASSHTSGSSDEQFF
TRBV4-3	NA	TRBJ2-7	TRBD2	15	TGCGCCAGCAGCCAAGGACTAGCTCTCTCCTACGAGCAGTACTTC	CASSQGLALSYEQYF
TRBV28	NA	TRBJ2-7	NA	14	TGTGCCAGCAGTACAAACAGGGAAACCTACGAGCAGTACTTC	CASSTNRETYEQYF
TRBV7-9	NA	TRBJ2-1	NA	14	TGTGCCAGCAGCTTTCGGGGAGCCTACAATGAGCAGTTCTTC	CASSFRGAYNEQFF
TRBV7-7	NA	TRBJ2-2	TRBD2	15	TGTGCCTCGAGAGAGCGGGAGGGGATGACCGGGGAGCTGTTTTTT	CASREREGMTGELFF
TRBV11-2	NA	TRBJ2-7	TRBD2	15	TGTGCCAGCAGCGTGGGGACTAGCGGGAGCCACGAGCAGTACTTC	CASSVGTSGSHEQYF
TRBV6-5	NA	TRBJ2-1	NA	12	TGTGCCAGGACAATACCCTACAATGAGCAGTTCTTC	CARTIPYNEQFF